These 28 T cell receptor beta chains were all obtained from the same sample, sequenced in a study of blood T cell repertoires in COVID-19. Sequencing used immunoSEQ multiplex PCR; TCRdb keeps in-frame clones, though not all of them. The table includes 95,000 to 100,000 clones, almost 95% detected once. Input material: peripheral blood. The receptors were gathered from a man aged 50 to 60 with active COVID-19.

The V and J genes are TRBV19 and TRBJ2-1; weak D call: TRBD2 (6 bases). Germline CDR1 is LNHDA and CDR2 is SQIVND (reference sequence). The CDR3 is 16 residues long. Trimming left V 0 bases short and J 7 bases short, with 16 bases between. DNA for the CDR3: TGTGCCAGTAGTATAGACGGGAGTACACACGGGAATGAGCAGTTCTTC. Encoded protein: CASSIDGSTHGNEQFF. The variable domain in full, with the rest retrieved from reference TRBV19 and TRBJ2-1, is DGGITQSPKYLFRKEGQNVTLSCEQNLNHDAMYWYRQDPGQGLRLIYYSQIVNDFQKGDIAEGYSVSREKKESFPLTVTSAQKNPTAFYLCASSIDGSTHGNEQFFGPGTRLTVL.

This clone showed up just a few times. V is TRBV28 and J is TRBJ2-7, with TRBD2 matching 10 bases. The germline V gene encodes CDR1 MDHEN and CDR2 SYDVKM. V lost 6 bases and J lost 6; bases outside the gene matches: 11. The CDR3 covers 15 residues. CDR3 loop: CASRPQTSGLLEQYF. The CDR3 region has the DNA TGTGCCAGCAGACCACAGACTAGCGGGCTTCTCGAGCAGTACTTC.

V usage is TRBV18 and J usage is TRBJ1-5; weak D call: TRBD1 (6 bases). This CDR3 has 13 residues. Deletions cut 5 bases from V and 6 bases from J, with 11 bases between. Germline CDR1 reads KGHSH; CDR2 reads LQKENI. CDR3 sequence: CASSTGLGQPQHF. CDR3 nucleotide sequence: TGTGCCAGCTCAACAGGGTTAGGTCAGCCCCAGCATTTT.

The chain combines TRBV10-2 with TRBJ2-5; D unresolved. The ends were cut back, 2 bases at V and 5 bases at J, with 6 bases in the middle. This CDR3 has 12 amino acids. Germline-derived CDR1 and CDR2 are WSHSY and SAAADI. The CDR3 sequence: CASSESWETQYF. CDR3 DNA sequence: TGCGCCAGCAGTGAGAGCTGGGAGACCCAGTACTTC.

This chain uses TRBV4-1 with TRBJ2-5; 12 bases line up with TRBD2. Germline V CDR1 and CDR2: MGHRA, YSYEKL. The ends lost 2 bases at V and 5 bases at J; junction bases unmatched: 12. This CDR3 region has 18 residues. In DNA, the CDR3 is TGCGCCAGCAGCCAACACACCGGACTAGCGGGGTCCGGTGAGACCCAGTACTTC. Its translation: CASSQHTGLAGSGETQYF.

The chain has TRBV3-1 (or the pseudogene TRBV3-2) and TRBJ1-3; a weak D match, TRBD1 (5 bases). CDR1 is LGHDT, CDR2 YNNKEL, per germline (reference sequence). Deletions cut 7 bases from V and 4 bases from J, with 14 bases between. The CDR3 spans 14 residues. DNA of the CDR3: TGTGCCAGCACCGGAGGGACGTCCGGAAACACCATATATTTT. Encoded protein: CASTGGTSGNTIYF.

V and J are TRBV9 and TRBJ2-7; 10 positions match TRBD1. Germline CDR1 is SGDLS and CDR2 is YYNGEE. The CDR3 spans 15 residues. Trimming cost V 0 bases and J 2 bases; bases outside gene matches: 2. DNA of the CDR3: TGTGCCAGCAGCGTAGAGGGGACAGGGGCCTACGAGCAGTACTTC. Translated, it gives CASSVEGTGAYEQYF.

The rearrangement links TRBV27 to TRBJ2-1, with a weak D call TRBD2 (5 bases). V gave up 3 bases and J gave up 3 bases, with 6 bases separating them. There are 13 residues in the CDR3. Germline assignment: CDR1 MNHEY and CDR2 SMNVEV (reference sequence). CDR3 protein: CASSLTNYNEQFF. The CDR3 DNA follows: TGTGCCAGCAGTTTGACTAACTACAATGAGCAGTTCTTC.

With respect to this clone: Other DNA sequences in this specimen translate into the identical CDR3. This rearrangement joins TRBV2 to TRBJ1-5, with D possibly matching TRBD1 (6 bases). The CDR3 is 13 amino acids. V gave up 2 bases and J gave up 4 bases, with 6 bases separating them. The germline V gene encodes CDR1 SNHLY and CDR2 FYNNEI. This CDR3 is CASSEQGNQPQHF. The CDR3 bases are TGTGCCAGCAGTGAACAGGGGAATCAGCCCCAGCATTTT.

V is TRBV5-1 and J is TRBJ2-3, with TRBD2 matching over 7 bases. The V gene's germline CDR1 is SGHRS and CDR2 YFSETQ. V shed 0 bases, J shed 4 bases, and the junction held 5 bases outside the gene matches. The CDR3 is 15 residues long. This CDR3 reads CASSLAGGRADTQYF. The DNA of the CDR3 is TGCGCCAGCAGCTTGGCTGGAGGGAGGGCAGATACGCAGTATTTT.

V gene TRBV6-1 combines with J gene TRBJ1-5; D is unresolved. The CDR3 totals 15 residues. The V gene lost 2 bases and the J gene lost 10 bases, with 18 bases spanning the gap. Germline CDR1 reads MNHNS; CDR2 reads SASEGT. The CDR3 DNA follows: TGTGCCAGCAGTGAAATCGGGAGGTCGGTGGTCCCCCAGCATTTT. Translating gives CASSEIGRSVVPQHF.

This sequence joins TRBV3-1 (or the pseudogene TRBV3-2) and TRBJ1-2; the match to TRBD1 covers 9 bases. V shed 1 base and J 8 bases; nucleotides not matched to a gene: 8. The CDR3 has 15 residues. CDR1 is LGHDT and CDR2 is YNNKEL in the germline V gene (reference sequence). The CDR3 DNA sequence: TGTGCCAGCAGCCAAGTCAGGACAGGGGTTTGGGGCTACACCTTC. The encoded protein is CASSQVRTGVWGYTF.

This sequence joins TRBV28 and TRBJ1-2; D is unclear. CDR1 and CDR2 (germline): MDHEN, SYDVKM. Trimming shortened V by 6 bases and J by 3 bases, and 11 bases separated the two germline ends. CDR3 length equals 13 residues. The CDR3 region is CASSPPGDYGYTF. The CDR3 bases are TGTGCCAGCAGCCCACCCGGAGACTATGGCTACACCTTC.

In this sample, this clone turned up once. The chain carries TRBV7-3 and TRBJ1-2; D possibly corresponds to TRBD1 (5 bases). Germline lookup yields CDR1 SGHTA and CDR2 FQGTGA. V was clipped by 4 bases and J by 6 bases, with 15 bases between them. There are 14 residues in the CDR3. CDR3 amino acids: CASSSGTGDDGYTF. DNA of the CDR3: TGTGCCAGCAGCTCGGGTACGGGGGACGATGGCTACACCTTC.

This rearrangement joins TRBV5-1 to TRBJ2-7; the D gene is possibly TRBD2 (6 bases). This CDR3 is built from 15 residues. The germline gives CDR1 SGHRS, CDR2 YFSETQ. V shed 1 base and J shed 7 bases, with 18 bases lying between them. CDR3 amino acids: CASSLRHTKEGEQYF. The CDR3 bases are TGCGCCAGCAGCTTGCGGCATACAAAGGAGGGGGAGCAGTACTTC. The full variable domain, in which reference TRBV5-1 and TRBJ2-7 provide the parts outside the CDR3, is KAGVTQTPRYLIKTRGQQVTLSCSPISGHRSVSWYQQTPGQGLQFLFEYFSETQRNKGNFPGRFSGRQFSNSRSEMNVSTLELGDSALYLCASSLRHTKEGEQYFGPGTRLTVT.

J is TRBJ2-4 and V is TRBV28; D is unresolved. CDR1 is MDHEN, CDR2 SYDVKM, per germline. This CDR3 is 12 amino acids long. V lost 4 bases and J 9 bases, leaving 10 bases between the germline ends. The CDR3 loop reads CASSSFPGIQYF. CDR3 coding DNA: TGTGCCAGCAGTTCATTCCCCGGCATTCAGTACTTC.

The rearrangement uses TRBV3-1 (or the pseudogene TRBV3-2) and TRBJ2-1; 9 positions match TRBD2. The ends lost 1 base at V and 4 bases at J; junction bases unmatched: 5. The V gene's germline CDR1 is LGHDT and CDR2 YNNKEL (reference sequence). The CDR3 totals 16 residues. The CDR3 nucleotides are TGTGCCAGCAGCCAAGCTCCTAGCGGGGTATACAATGAGCAGTTCTTC. Amino acid sequence: CASSQAPSGVYNEQFF.

The chain has TRBV5-1 and TRBJ2-1, with 8 bases that match TRBD2. The CDR3 extends over 16 amino acids. Trimming removed 7 bases from V and 0 bases from J; junction bases left unmatched: 9. From germline, CDR1 is SGHRS and CDR2 YFSETQ. CDR3 nucleotide sequence: TGCGCCAGCTCTAGACAAGCGGGAGACTCCTACAATGAGCAGTTCTTC. Translating it yields CASSRQAGDSYNEQFF.

The CDR3 loop is CASSDVKRGFRGRTYNEQFF. The CDR3 bases are TGTGCCAGCAGTGATGTAAAACGAGGATTTCGCGGGAGAACCTACAATGAGCAGTTCTTC. This sequence joins TRBV6-1 and TRBJ2-1; 7 bases agree with TRBD2. This CDR3 region has 20 residues. CDR1 is MNHNS, CDR2 SASEGT, per germline. Trimming at V came to 3 bases and at J to 2 bases, leaving 19 bases not matched to a gene.

The chain has TRBV10-3 and TRBJ1-2; a weak D match, TRBD1 (6 bases). Germline-derived CDR1 and CDR2 are ENHRY and SYGVKD. Trimming cost V 4 bases and J 6 bases, with 12 bases left between them. The CDR3 runs 13 residues. CDR3 protein: CAISGQAIDGYTF. CDR3 coding DNA: TGTGCCATCAGTGGACAGGCGATTGATGGCTACACCTTC.

The rearrangement links TRBV6-2 or TRBV6-3 to TRBJ2-5; 7 positions match TRBD2. V dropped 2 bases and J dropped 1; count of bases not matched to a gene: 7. The germline V gene encodes CDR1 MNHEY and CDR2 SVGEGT. The CDR3 is 16 residues long. This chain's CDR3 is CASSYRSGGPQETQYF. CDR3 bases: TGTGCCAGCAGTTACCGCTCGGGAGGTCCCCAAGAGACCCAGTACTTC.

The chain joins TRBV7-9 to TRBJ2-1; possible D gene TRBD1, 7 bases. This CDR3 is 16 amino acids long. Germline V gene lookup returns CDR1 SEHNR and CDR2 FQNEAQ (reference sequence). The ends were cut back, 3 bases at V and 6 bases at J, with 18 bases in the middle. CDR3 DNA: TGTGCCAGCAGCTTTGGTTCGAGCAGGGGGGTCAATGAGCAGTTCTTC. The encoded protein is CASSFGSSRGVNEQFF.

This chain joins TRBV5-1 and TRBJ2-5; D may be TRBD2 (5 bases). Germline lookup yields CDR1 SGHRS and CDR2 YFSETQ. The CDR3 is 14 amino acids. Trimming removed 2 bases at V and 4 bases at J, with 12 bases between. Here the CDR3 DNA reads TGCGCCAGCAGCTTCGGAGGTCCCCCAGAGACCCAGTACTTC. This sequence encodes CASSFGGPPETQYF. The entire variable domain, with the rest obtained from reference TRBV5-1 and TRBJ2-5, is as follows: KAGVTQTPRYLIKTRGQQVTLSCSPISGHRSVSWYQQTPGQGLQFLFEYFSETQRNKGNFPGRFSGRQFSNSRSEMNVSTLELGDSALYLCASSFGGPPETQYFGPGTRLLVL.

The chain has TRBV19 and TRBJ2-5; TRBD1 matches 8 bases. The CDR3 consists of 16 residues. Trimming took 1 base from V and 4 from J; bases not matched to a gene: 8. Germline V gene sequence: CDR1 LNHDA, CDR2 SQIVND (reference sequence). CDR3 DNA: TGTGCCAGTAGTATAGGGGCAGGGGGCTCGTTAGAGACCCAGTACTTC. Translation: CASSIGAGGSLETQYF.

This chain joins TRBV7-3 and TRBJ2-3, with D unresolved. Germline V lookup: CDR1 SGHTA, CDR2 FQGTGA. V lost 5 bases, J lost 0 bases, and 6 bases lay in between. The CDR3 contains 13 residues. The CDR3 DNA reads as TGTGCCAGCAGCCCTTTTAGCACAGATACGCAGTATTTT. It is translated as CASSPFSTDTQYF.

V is TRBV10-3 and J is TRBJ2-1, with no clear D. V lost 4 bases, J lost 6 bases, and 4 bases lay in between. This CDR3 has 11 residues. The germline V gene encodes CDR1 ENHRY and CDR2 SYGVKD. The chain's CDR3 is CAISGSNEQFF. CDR3 DNA sequence: TGTGCCATCAGTGGGAGCAATGAGCAGTTCTTC.

The J gene is TRBJ2-2, the V gene TRBV12-3 or TRBV12-4, with unresolved D. This CDR3 comprises 12 residues. V dropped 8 bases and J dropped 8 bases, with 12 bases sitting between them. The CDR3 loop reads CASQKLSGELFF. The DNA for the CDR3 is TGTGCCAGCCAAAAATTGAGTGGGGAGCTGTTTTTT.

The rearrangement uses TRBV28 and TRBJ1-1; no clear D gene. The ends were cut back, 2 bases at V and 0 bases at J, with 7 bases in the middle. Looked up from germline, CDR1 is MDHEN and CDR2 is SYDVKM. The CDR3 loop spans 14 amino acids. The CDR3 coding sequence is TGTGCCAGCAGTTTAGGCGGAGTGAACACTGAAGCTTTCTTT. The encoded protein is CASSLGGVNTEAFF.